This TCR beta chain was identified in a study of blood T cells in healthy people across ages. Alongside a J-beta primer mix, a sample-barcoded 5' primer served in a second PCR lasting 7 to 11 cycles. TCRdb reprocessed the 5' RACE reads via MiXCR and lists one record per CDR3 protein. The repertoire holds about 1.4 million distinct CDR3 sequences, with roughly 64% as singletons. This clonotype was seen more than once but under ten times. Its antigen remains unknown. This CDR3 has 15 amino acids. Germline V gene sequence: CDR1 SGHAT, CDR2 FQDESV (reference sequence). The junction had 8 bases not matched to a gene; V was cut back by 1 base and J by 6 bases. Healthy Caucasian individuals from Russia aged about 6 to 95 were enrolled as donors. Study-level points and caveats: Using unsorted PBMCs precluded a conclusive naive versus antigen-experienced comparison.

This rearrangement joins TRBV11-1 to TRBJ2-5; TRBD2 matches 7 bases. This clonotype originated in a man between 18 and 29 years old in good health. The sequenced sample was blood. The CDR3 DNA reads TGTGCCAGCAGCTTAGAAGGCGGGAGTATAAAGACCCAGTACTTC. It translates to CASSLEGGSIKTQYF.